The count of the clone carrying this T cell receptor (beta chain) is one. Via MiXCR, TCRdb re-called the 5' RACE reads, giving one row per CDR3 protein. The data show 350,000 to 450,000 distinct CDR3 sequences, with roughly a sixth seen just once and 15% to 20% held by the top ten. The data belong to a study of T cells after yellow fever vaccination. The germline V and J ends were trimmed by 4 bases and 4 bases, with 17 bases remaining between them. Germline V lookup: CDR1 SGHRS, CDR2 YFSETQ. The CDR3 consists of 15 residues. This receptor was identified in a man aged 18 to 35 who received the YFV17D yellow fever vaccine. Sequenced here: PBMCs, sampled before the yellow fever booster vaccination. The V gene is TRBV5-1, the J gene TRBJ2-5, with D possibly TRBD1 on 5 matching bases. Here the CDR3 reads CASSPQGSTGETQYF. The CDR3 DNA is TGCGCCAGCAGCCCGCAGGGTAGCACCGGAGAGACCCAGTACTTC.